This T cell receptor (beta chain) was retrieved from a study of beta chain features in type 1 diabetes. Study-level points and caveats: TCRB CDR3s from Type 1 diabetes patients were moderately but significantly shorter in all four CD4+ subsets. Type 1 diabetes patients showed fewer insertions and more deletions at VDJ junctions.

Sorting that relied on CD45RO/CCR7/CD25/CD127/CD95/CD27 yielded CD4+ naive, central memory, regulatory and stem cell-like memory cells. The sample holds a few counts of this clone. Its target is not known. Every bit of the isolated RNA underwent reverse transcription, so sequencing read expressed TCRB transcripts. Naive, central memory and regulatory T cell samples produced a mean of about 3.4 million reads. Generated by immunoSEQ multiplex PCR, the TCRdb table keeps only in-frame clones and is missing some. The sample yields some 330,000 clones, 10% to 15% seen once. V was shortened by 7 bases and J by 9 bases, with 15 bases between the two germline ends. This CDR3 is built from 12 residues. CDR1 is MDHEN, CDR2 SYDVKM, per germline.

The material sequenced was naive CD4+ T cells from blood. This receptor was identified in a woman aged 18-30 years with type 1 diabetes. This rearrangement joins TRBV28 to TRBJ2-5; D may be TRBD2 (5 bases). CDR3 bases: TGTGCCAGCAAGGCGGATAGGGAGCCCCAGTACTTC. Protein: CASKADREPQYF.